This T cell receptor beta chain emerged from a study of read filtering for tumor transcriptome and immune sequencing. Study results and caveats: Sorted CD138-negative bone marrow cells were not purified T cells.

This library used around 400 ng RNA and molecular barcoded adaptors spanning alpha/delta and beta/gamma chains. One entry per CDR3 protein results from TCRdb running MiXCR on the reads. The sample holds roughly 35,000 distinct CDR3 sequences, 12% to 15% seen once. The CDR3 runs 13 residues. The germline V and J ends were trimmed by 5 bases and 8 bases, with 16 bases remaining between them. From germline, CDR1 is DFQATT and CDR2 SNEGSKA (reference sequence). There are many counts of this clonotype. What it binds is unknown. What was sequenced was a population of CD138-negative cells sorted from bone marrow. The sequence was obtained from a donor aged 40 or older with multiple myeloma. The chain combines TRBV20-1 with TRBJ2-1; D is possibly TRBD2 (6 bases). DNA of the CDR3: TGCAGTGCTGGGGCGGGGTCGGGTGATGAGCAGTTCTTC. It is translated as CSAGAGSGDEQFF.